A selection of T cell receptor beta chains follows, all from one sample in a study of T-cell reconstitution after alpha-beta-depleted transplantation in children. TCRdb reanalysed the PCR reads using MiXCR and keeps one entry per CDR3 protein. The sample contains some 340,000 distinct CDR3 sequences, 9% to 12% of which appear only once. This material consisted of PBMCs from the stem cell graft donor, taken from the stem cell graft. These receptors were taken from a human donor who donated a stem cell graft to a child with acute lymphoblastic leukemia. Each CDR3 is given with its conserved first and last residue. The order of the fields is clone size, V gene, D gene, J gene, CDR3 DNA, CDR3 protein. A D gene is named only where the DNA matches it firmly. Clone size is stated in some rows and not others, as once, few, many or a class when expanded.

few	TRBV6-2/TRBV6-3	TRBD2	TRBJ2-1	TGTGCCAGCAGTTACGGGGGACTAGCGAACAATGAGCAGTTCTTC	CASSYGGLANNEQFF
few	TRBV7-9	TRBD2	TRBJ2-1	TGTGCCAGCAGCCTGGGACTAGTCCCCAATGAGCAGTTCTTC	CASSLGLVPNEQFF
-	TRBV27	-	TRBJ1-1	TGTGCCAGCAGTTTATCGAGTCCCTTCAGGACCGAAGCTTTCTTT	CASSLSSPFRTEAFF
few	TRBV7-9	-	TRBJ2-2	TGTGCCAGCAGCTTAGTGGGAAGATTCACCGGGGAGCTGTTTTTT	CASSLVGRFTGELFF
few	TRBV5-1	-	TRBJ2-1	TGCGCCAGCAGCTTGGAGCCTTCGGGTGAGCAGTTCTTC	CASSLEPSGEQFF
many	TRBV2	-	TRBJ1-2	TGTGCCAGCAGCCTGAGCGGGGGCCGCGGCTACACCTTC	CASSLSGGRGYTF
-	TRBV7-9	TRBD2	TRBJ2-1	TGTGCCAGCAGCTCCGATAGCGGGAGGGCTGTCAATGAGCAGTTCTTC	CASSSDSGRAVNEQFF
many	TRBV12-3/TRBV12-4	-	TRBJ2-1	TGTGCCAGCAGTTTATCCCCCGGGTACAATGAGCAGTTCTTC	CASSLSPGYNEQFF
-	TRBV12-3/TRBV12-4	TRBD2	TRBJ2-1	TGTGCCAGCAGTTTAGGGGGGACTACTCCGCAGTTCTTC	CASSLGGTTPQFF
-	TRBV6-1	TRBD2	TRBJ2-3	TGTGCCAGCAGCCCAGGACTAGCGGAGAGCGATACGCAGTATTTT	CASSPGLAESDTQYF
-	TRBV7-2	TRBD2	TRBJ2-1	TGTGCCAGCAGCCGAGAAGCTAGCGGGGGCTACAATGAGCAGTTCTTC	CASSREASGGYNEQFF
-	TRBV7-7	TRBD2	TRBJ2-5	TGTGCTAGCAGCCCGAGGACTAGTTCAGAGACCCAGTACTTC	CASSPRTSSETQYF
few	TRBV5-1	TRBD2	TRBJ2-5	TGCGCCAGCAGCTTGGATCTAGCGGGAGGGCCAGGAAAGACCCAGTACTTC	CASSLDLAGGPGKTQYF
-	TRBV4-3	-	TRBJ2-1	TGCGCCAGCAGCCAAGATACGGTATACAATGAGCAGTTCTTC	CASSQDTVYNEQFF
-	TRBV24-1	-	TRBJ2-5	TGTGCCACCAGTGATTCTGGTAGGGGAGAGACCCAGTACTTC	CATSDSGRGETQYF
-	TRBV20-1	TRBD1	TRBJ1-6	TGCAGTGCTAGAGGACAGGGGAATAATTCACCCCTCCACTTT	CSARGQGNNSPLHF
many	TRBV12-3/TRBV12-4	TRBD1	TRBJ2-7	TGTGCCAGCAGTTTAGTATTCAGGGGGCAGGACGAGCAGTACTTC	CASSLVFRGQDEQYF
many	TRBV9	-	TRBJ2-1	TGTGCCAGCAGCGTAGGGGGGCGGGAGAGTGAGAATGAGCAGTTCTTC	CASSVGGRESENEQFF
many	TRBV7-9	-	TRBJ2-3	TGTGCCAGCAGCTTAGTTCCCGCTAGCACAGATACGCAGTATTTT	CASSLVPASTDTQYF
-	TRBV24-1	TRBD1	TRBJ1-5	TGTGCCACCAGTGATTCGGACAGGGGGGTCCAGCCCCAGCATTTT	CATSDSDRGVQPQHF
-	TRBV4-1	-	TRBJ2-7	TGCGCCAGCAGCCCTAGACAGCTCTCCTACGAGCAGTACTTC	CASSPRQLSYEQYF
few	TRBV9	TRBD2	TRBJ2-1	TGTGCCAGCAGCGTAGTAGGGGGAGGGACTAGCGCCTACAATGAGCAGTTCTTC	CASSVVGGGTSAYNEQFF
-	TRBV5-1	-	TRBJ1-2	TGCGCCAGCAGCTCTTTACAGGAGGACTATGGCTACACCTTC	CASSSLQEDYGYTF
few	TRBV6-5	TRBD1	TRBJ2-5	TGTGCCAGCAGTTTCGCAGACAGGGGGCGGGAAGAGACCCAGTACTTC	CASSFADRGREETQYF
-	TRBV9	-	TRBJ1-2	TGTGCCAGCAGCGTAGCTTGGAAAGGTTCTGGCTACACCTTC	CASSVAWKGSGYTF
many	TRBV12-3/TRBV12-4	TRBD1	TRBJ2-1	TGTGCCAGCAGTCTATCGACAGGGAATGAGCAGTTCTTC	CASSLSTGNEQFF
-	TRBV7-9	-	TRBJ2-5	TGTGCCAGCAGCTTTCAGGGGCTCCAAGAGACCCAGTACTTC	CASSFQGLQETQYF
few	TRBV20-1	-	TRBJ2-5	TGCAGTGCGCCGCCGGGTCCCCCGGCGGAGACCCAGTACTTC	CSAPPGPPAETQYF
many	TRBV7-3	TRBD1	TRBJ2-2	TGTGCCAGCGGTGCCGGGGACAGGGTCACCGGGGAGCTGTTTTTT	CASGAGDRVTGELFF
-	TRBV10-3	-	TRBJ2-2	TGTGCCATCAGGGAGGACACCCACACCGGGGAGCTGTTTTTT	CAIREDTHTGELFF
-	TRBV19	TRBD2	TRBJ2-1	TGTGCCAGTAGTTCCCCCTGGGGGGGACTAGCAGCCTACAATGAGCAGTTCTTC	CASSSPWGGLAAYNEQFF
few	TRBV5-1	-	TRBJ2-3	TGCGCCAGCAGGCGGGGTTTCACAGATACGCAGTATTTT	CASRRGFTDTQYF
-	TRBV7-9	-	TRBJ2-3	TGTGCCAGCAGCCCACCCCGGCTTCCTCGCACAGATACGCAGTATTTT	CASSPPRLPRTDTQYF
few	TRBV3-1	-	TRBJ2-2	TGTGCCAGCAGCCAAGTGTGGGACACCGCCAGTACCGGGGAGCTGTTTTTT	CASSQVWDTASTGELFF
few	TRBV4-1	-	TRBJ1-5	TGCGCCAGCAGCGGAGGGGCGGGGGCGGTAATCGGTCAGCCCCAGCATTTT	CASSGGAGAVIGQPQHF
few	TRBV7-2	-	TRBJ1-3	TGTGCCAGCAGCTTAGAGGGACACATCTCTGGAAACACCATATATTTT	CASSLEGHISGNTIYF
-	TRBV29-1	-	TRBJ2-3	TGCAGCGTTGAATCGTCGAGCACAGATACGCAGTATTTT	CSVESSSTDTQYF
few	TRBV12-3/TRBV12-4	-	TRBJ1-2	TGTGCCAGCAGCTTATTTTCAGTTCCGGATGGCTACACCTTC	CASSLFSVPDGYTF
-	TRBV6-2/TRBV6-3	TRBD1	TRBJ1-5	TGTGCCAGCAGTAGGACAGGTAATAGCAATCAGCCCCAGCATTTT	CASSRTGNSNQPQHF
-	TRBV6-2/TRBV6-3	-	TRBJ2-7	TGTGCCAGCAGTTACACGGGGGCTGGCGACGAGCAGTACTTC	CASSYTGAGDEQYF
-	TRBV27	-	TRBJ1-5	TGTGCCAGCAGTTTAGTCGGGCTCCAGCCCCAGCATTTT	CASSLVGLQPQHF
few	TRBV3-1	TRBD1	TRBJ1-5	TGTGCCAGCAGCCAAGACGGCGGGACAGAGGATCAGCCCCAGCATTTT	CASSQDGGTEDQPQHF
-	TRBV2	TRBD2	TRBJ2-2	TGTGCCAGCAGTGGGAGACTAGCGGAATACACCGGGGAGCTGTTTTTT	CASSGRLAEYTGELFF
few	TRBV12-3/TRBV12-4	-	TRBJ2-1	TGTGCCAGCCAAACAGCCTACAATGAGCAGTTCTTC	CASQTAYNEQFF